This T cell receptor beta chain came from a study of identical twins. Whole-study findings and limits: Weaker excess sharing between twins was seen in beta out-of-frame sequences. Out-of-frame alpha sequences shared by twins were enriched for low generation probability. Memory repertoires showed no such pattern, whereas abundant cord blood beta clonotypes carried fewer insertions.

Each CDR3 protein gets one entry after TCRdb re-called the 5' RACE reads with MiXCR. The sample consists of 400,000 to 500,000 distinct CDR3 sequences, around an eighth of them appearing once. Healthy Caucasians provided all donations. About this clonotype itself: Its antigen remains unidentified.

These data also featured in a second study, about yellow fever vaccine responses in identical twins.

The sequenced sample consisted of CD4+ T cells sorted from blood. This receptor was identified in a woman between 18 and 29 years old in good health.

CDR3 loop: CATSRGLGQGSNQPQHF. The CDR3 nucleotides read TGTGCCACCAGCAGGGGGTTGGGACAGGGGAGCAATCAGCCCCAGCATTTT. The chain uses TRBV15 and TRBJ1-5; TRBD1 matches 10 bases. J lost 1 base, V lost 3 bases, and 6 bases had no gene match. There are 17 residues in the CDR3. Per the germline V gene, CDR1 is LNHNV and CDR2 is YYDKDF (reference sequence).